The T cell receptor (beta chain) described here comes from a study of blood T cell repertoires in COVID-19. Study overall: Acute and convalescent COVID-19 samples came from the United States, Italy and Spain. T cells, B-cell-depleted T cells, or PBMCs provided the cDNA or gDNA that served as material.

CDR1 and CDR2 from the germline V gene are SGHNT and YYREEE (reference sequence). J was trimmed by 3 bases and V by 4 bases; bases with no gene match: 10. CDR3 length: 15 amino acids. Authors' methods: Amplified reference gene primers provided the basis for estimating nucleated cell counts. Clones were read by immunoSEQ multiplex PCR, and TCRdb kept only the in-frame ones, dropping some. For V, J and clone size, that table is used; D and trimming come from the DNA. Of 200,000 to 250,000 clones detected, roughly 80% appear once; the ten largest clones hold around 9.3%. Sequencing input: peripheral blood. The chain has TRBV5-4 and TRBJ2-7; 7 bases match TRBD1. The TCR comes from a woman of 80 years or more with acute or convalescent COVID-19. In nucleotides, the CDR3 is TGTGCCAGCAGCCAGGACCTGGGACAGAACTACGAGCAGTACTTC. Translation: CASSQDLGQNYEQYF.